These 26 T cell receptor beta chains were sequenced from one sample in a study of CD8 T cells in Susac syndrome. Random hexamers served to reverse transcribe roughly 0.45 to 1 ug RNA. TCRdb used MiXCR to reprocess the immunoSEQ multiplex PCR reads, holding one entry per CDR3 protein. Among some 190,000 distinct CDR3 sequences, 94% were seen once, and the ten largest hold around 0.15%. The specimen was CD4+ T cells from PBMCs. The receptors derive from a human donor with Susac syndrome.

J is TRBJ2-1 and V is TRBV4-1; a weak D match, TRBD2 (5 bases). This CDR3 has 16 residues. The V end lost 4 bases, the J end lost 5 bases, and 18 bases lay between the germline ends. CDR1 is MGHRA, CDR2 YSYEKL, per germline. The CDR3 sequence is CASSRLRVETNNEQFF. The CDR3 DNA reads as TGCGCCAGCAGCCGCTTGAGGGTAGAAACCAACAATGAGCAGTTCTTC.

Note on this clonotype: One end of the junction fails to match germline, which may point to a read error. This rearrangement joins TRBV30 to TRBJ1-1; D is perhaps TRBD1 (6 bases). This CDR3 is 13 amino acids long. CDR1 is GTSNPN, CDR2 SVGIG, per germline (reference sequence). Here the CDR3 DNA reads TGTGCCCGGAGGGGAGGGGGTGTCACTGAAGCTTTCTTT. As protein: CARRGGGVTEAFF.

The V and J genes are TRBV30 and TRBJ2-3; D may match TRBD1 or TRBD2 (5 bases each). Germline V gene sequence: CDR1 GTSNPN, CDR2 SVGIG (reference sequence). The CDR3 covers 15 residues. V was pared by 3 bases and J by 6 bases, with 19 bases between. This CDR3 reads CAWRHRDADTDTQYF. The CDR3 region has the DNA TGTGCCTGGAGACACCGGGACGCCGACACGGATACGCAGTATTTT.

V and J are TRBV5-1 and TRBJ2-2; D is undetermined. Deletions cut 1 base from V and 0 bases from J, with 7 bases between. The CDR3 is 15 residues long. Germline V gives CDR1 SGHRS, CDR2 YFSETQ. DNA of the CDR3: TGCGCCAGCAGCTTGTCGGCATCGAACACCGGGGAGCTGTTTTTT. Protein product: CASSLSASNTGELFF.

This clonotype was found a few times. This chain links TRBV3-1 with TRBJ2-5; D gene uncertain. This CDR3 is built from 12 residues. Looked up from germline, CDR1 is LGHDT and CDR2 is YNNKEL (reference sequence). The V end was cut by 8 bases, the J end by 0 bases, with 7 bases between. CDR3 residues: CASSGYQETQYF. CDR3 coding DNA: TGTGCCAGCTCTGGGTACCAAGAGACCCAGTACTTC.

The chain is built from TRBV27 and TRBJ2-7; 7 bases align to TRBD2. This CDR3 region has 16 residues. The germline V gene encodes CDR1 MNHEY and CDR2 SMNVEV (reference sequence). J gave up 3 bases and V 6 bases, and 14 bases lay outside the gene matches. CDR3 sequence: CASRTLGAGFSYEQYF. The CDR3 nucleotides are TGTGCCAGCAGAACCTTAGGAGCGGGGTTTAGCTACGAGCAGTACTTC.

The rearrangement links TRBV7-2 to TRBJ2-7, with 7 bases aligning to TRBD1. The CDR3 totals 15 residues. J was trimmed by 7 bases and V by 4 bases; bases with no gene match: 13. The germline gives CDR1 SGHTA, CDR2 FQGNSA. The CDR3 loop reads CASSYDRAALGEQYF. Written as DNA, the CDR3 is TGTGCCAGCAGCTACGACAGGGCGGCCCTGGGGGAGCAGTACTTC.

This clonotype was seen a handful of times. The chain has TRBV5-1 and TRBJ1-1; D unclear. The CDR3 extends over 16 amino acids. Trimming took off 4 bases at V and 4 bases at J, with 20 bases between the two ends. Germline-derived CDR1 and CDR2 are SGHRS and YFSETQ. The CDR3 protein is CASSRSGDVRSTEAFF. DNA for the CDR3: TGCGCCAGCAGCAGGTCGGGAGACGTAAGAAGCACTGAAGCTTTCTTT.

Only one count was recorded for this clonotype. The V and J genes are TRBV24-1 and TRBJ2-1, with D tentatively TRBD1 (6 bases). The CDR3 is made up of 16 amino acids. The germline V and J ends were trimmed by 0 bases and 1 base, with 9 bases remaining between them. Germline CDR1 and CDR2: KGHDR and SFDVKD. CDR3 sequence (DNA): TGTGCCACCAGTGATTTGAGACAGGCATCCTACAATGAGCAGTTCTTC. Its translation: CATSDLRQASYNEQFF.

The chain has TRBV6-6 and TRBJ2-1; TRBD2 agrees at 9 bases. The CDR3 length is 14 residues. The V gene's germline CDR1 is MNHNY and CDR2 SVGAGI (reference sequence). V trimming: 6 bases; J trimming: 7 bases; junction bases outside the gene matches: 7. Written as DNA, the CDR3 is TGTGCCAGCAGAGGCGGGGGGGCCTGGAATGAGCAGTTCTTC. This translates into CASRGGGAWNEQFF.

J is TRBJ1-5 and V is TRBV6-5; 9 bases align to TRBD1. Unmatched junction bases numbered 11, after V lost 4 bases and J lost 1 base. This CDR3 contains 18 residues. The V gene's germline CDR1 is MNHEY and CDR2 SVGAGI. The CDR3 sequence is CASSSLTGGLGSNQPQHF. CDR3 nucleotide sequence: TGTGCCAGCAGTTCATTGACAGGGGGTCTTGGGAGCAATCAGCCCCAGCATTTT.

The chain uses TRBV4-3 and TRBJ2-1, with TRBD1 identical over 7 bases. V lost 1 base, J lost 5 bases, and 20 bases stayed unmatched. The V gene's germline CDR1 is LGHNA and CDR2 YSLEER. The CDR3 consists of 20 residues. CDR3 bases: TGCGCCAGCAGCCAAGGTATAGGCGGCCTAGACAGGGAGAAGGACAATGAGCAGTTCTTC. Protein product: CASSQGIGGLDREKDNEQFF.

V is TRBV5-1 and J is TRBJ2-7; 13 nucleotides agree with TRBD2. CDR1 is SGHRS, CDR2 YFSETQ, per germline. V lost 2 bases to trimming and J lost 5 bases; unmatched junction nucleotides: 4. CDR3 length equals 15 residues. The CDR3 here is CASSLLAGGPHEQYF. For the CDR3, the DNA is TGCGCCAGCAGCTTACTAGCGGGGGGGCCCCACGAGCAGTACTTC. Full variable domain (rest looked up from reference TRBV5-1 and TRBJ2-7): KAGVTQTPRYLIKTRGQQVTLSCSPISGHRSVSWYQQTPGQGLQFLFEYFSETQRNKGNFPGRFSGRQFSNSRSEMNVSTLELGDSALYLCASSLLAGGPHEQYFGPGTRLTVT.

This chain uses TRBV20-1 with TRBJ2-4, with 7 nucleotides matching TRBD1. Trimming at V came to 0 bases and at J to 5 bases, leaving 16 bases not matched to a gene. The CDR3 is 18 amino acids. Germline CDR1 and CDR2: DFQATT and SNEGSKA (reference sequence). This CDR3 is CSARDTPTGPSSQNIQYF. In DNA, the CDR3 is TGCAGTGCTAGAGATACACCGACAGGGCCTTCCTCCCAAAACATTCAGTACTTC.

This chain connects TRBV18 to TRBJ2-6; D not resolved. Trimming left V 3 bases short and J 0 bases short, with 9 bases between. Germline V gene sequence: CDR1 KGHSH, CDR2 LQKENI. The CDR3 is 16 amino acids. The DNA of the CDR3 is TGTGCCAGCTCACCCAGACCGAGCTCTGGGGCCAACGTCCTGACTTTC. It yields the protein CASSPRPSSGANVLTF.

V is TRBV11-2 and J is TRBJ2-1, with TRBD2 matching 12 bases. Germline CDR1 and CDR2: SGHAT and FQNNGV. The CDR3 covers 13 residues. This CDR3 reads CDSSGGAYNEQFF. In DNA form, the CDR3 reads TGTGACTCTAGCGGGGGGGCTTACAATGAGCAGTTCTTC.

The table lists this clonotype with a few counts. This chain uses TRBV6-6 with TRBJ2-3; weak D call: TRBD2 (6 bases). With 5 bases removed from V and 8 bases from J, the gap between germline ends came to 11 bases. CDR3 length: 12 amino acids. From germline, CDR1 is MNHNY and CDR2 SVGAGI (reference sequence). The CDR3 DNA sequence: TGTGCCAGCAGTGCGGGACGCGGTACGCAGTATTTT. The encoded protein is CASSAGRGTQYF.

This sequence joins TRBV7-9 and TRBJ1-5; D gene ambiguous. Germline V gives CDR1 SEHNR, CDR2 FQNEAQ (reference sequence). The CDR3 spans 12 residues. Deletions cut 4 bases from V and 3 bases from J, with 4 bases between. CDR3 coding DNA: TGTGCCAGCAGCTGGGACAATCAGCCCCAGCATTTT. Protein sequence: CASSWDNQPQHF.

The chain is built from TRBV6-1 and TRBJ1-4; TRBD1 matches 8 bases. Germline values: CDR1 MNHNS, CDR2 SASEGT. After removal of 6 bases from V and 0 bases from J, the junction contained 3 bases not matched to a gene. CDR3 length: 15 amino acids. In DNA, the CDR3 is TGTGCCAGCAGGGACAGGGCTTCAACTAATGAAAAACTGTTTTTT. This translates into CASRDRASTNEKLFF.

There are a few counts of this clonotype. The chain uses TRBV20-1 and TRBJ2-1, with 10 bases aligning to TRBD2. The trim removed 2 bases at V and 0 bases at J, leaving 4 bases unmatched. The CDR3 is 16 residues long. CDR1 and CDR2 from the germline V gene are DFQATT and SNEGSKA (reference sequence). The CDR3 reads CSARRLAGASYNEQFF. As DNA, the CDR3 is TGCAGTGCTAGAAGGCTAGCGGGGGCCTCCTACAATGAGCAGTTCTTC.

CDR3 loop: CSAGRGGAQRNIQYF. The CDR3 region has the DNA TGCAGTGCTGGGAGGGGGGGGGCGCAGCGAAACATTCAGTACTTC. The chain has TRBV20-1 and TRBJ2-4, with D perhaps TRBD2 (7 bases). V lost 5 bases, J lost 6 bases, and 20 bases lay in between. The CDR3 length is 15 residues. Per germline, CDR1 DFQATT and CDR2 SNEGSKA (reference sequence).

This sequence joins TRBV5-6 and TRBJ2-5; D may match TRBD1 or TRBD2 (5 bases each). Germline V gives CDR1 SGHDT, CDR2 YYEEEE. V dropped 0 bases and J dropped 0 bases, with 12 bases sitting between them. The CDR3 contains 16 residues. Here the CDR3 DNA reads TGTGCCAGCAGCTTGGTGGGGGTGATGTACCAAGAGACCCAGTACTTC. This codes for CASSLVGVMYQETQYF.

The chain links TRBV5-1 to TRBJ1-4, with no clear D. In germline, CDR1 is SGHRS, CDR2 YFSETQ. Deletions cut 0 bases from V and 3 bases from J, with 9 bases between. The CDR3 has 15 residues. The CDR3 nucleotides read TGCGCCAGCAGCTTGGCCGGCGGAGCTAATGAAAAACTGTTTTTT. This sequence encodes CASSLAGGANEKLFF. Full variable domain (rest looked up from reference TRBV5-1 and TRBJ1-4): KAGVTQTPRYLIKTRGQQVTLSCSPISGHRSVSWYQQTPGQGLQFLFEYFSETQRNKGNFPGRFSGRQFSNSRSEMNVSTLELGDSALYLCASSLAGGANEKLFFGSGTQLSVL.

The chain uses TRBV6-1 and TRBJ1-2; 9 bases match TRBD1. The V gene's germline CDR1 is MNHNS and CDR2 SASEGT. The junction had 10 bases not matched to a gene; V was cut back by 6 bases and J by 2 bases. This CDR3 has 16 amino acids. The CDR3, as DNA: TGTGCCAGCAGCTCATCGTCCGGGACAGGGAACTATGGCTACACCTTC. It codes for CASSSSSGTGNYGYTF.

This sequence joins TRBV11-2 and TRBJ2-6; D is perhaps TRBD1 (6 bases). The germline CDR1 and CDR2 sequences are SGHAT and FQNNGV. Trimming took 1 base from V and 2 from J, leaving 15 bases between them. CDR3 length equals 18 residues. The CDR3 loop is CASSLGLNRQAGANVLTF. The CDR3 DNA reads TGTGCCAGCAGCTTAGGCTTGAATCGACAGGCTGGGGCCAACGTCCTGACTTTC.

The chain combines TRBV7-6 with TRBJ2-3, with 9 bases fitting TRBD2. CDR1 is SGHVS, CDR2 FNYEAQ, per germline. CDR3 size: 14 residues. V gave up 7 bases and J gave up 5 bases; unmatched junction bases: 7. CDR3 DNA: TGTGCCAGCACCGAGCGGGGGGCCGGAGATACGCAGTATTTT. Residues: CASTERGAGDTQYF.